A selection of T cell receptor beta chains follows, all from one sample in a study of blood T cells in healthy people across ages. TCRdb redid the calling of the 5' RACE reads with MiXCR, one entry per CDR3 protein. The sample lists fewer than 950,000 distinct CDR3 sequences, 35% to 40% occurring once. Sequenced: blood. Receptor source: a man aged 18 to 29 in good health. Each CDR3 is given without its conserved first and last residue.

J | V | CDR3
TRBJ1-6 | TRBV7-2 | ASVPRTAAGSPLH
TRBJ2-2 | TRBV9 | ASRTSLGPGELF
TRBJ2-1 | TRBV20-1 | SATRNEQF
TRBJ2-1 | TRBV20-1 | SARDQASGLNEQF
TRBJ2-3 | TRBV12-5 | ASGVPATDTQY
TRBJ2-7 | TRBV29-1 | SVATSGRSYEQY
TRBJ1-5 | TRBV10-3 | AISVGPSGDQPQH
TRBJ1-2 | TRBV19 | ASSTWTAEAGGYT
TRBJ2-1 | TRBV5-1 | ASSTGQGSYNEQF
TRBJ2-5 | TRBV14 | ASSASRTARETQY
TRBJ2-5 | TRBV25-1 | ASTPNIVETQY
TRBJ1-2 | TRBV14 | ASSQQGGLHGYT
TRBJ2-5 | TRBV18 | ASSPYLETQY
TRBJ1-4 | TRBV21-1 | ACSNGRWWYEKLF
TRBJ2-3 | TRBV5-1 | ASSPRLAVNTDTQY
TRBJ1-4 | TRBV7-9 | ASSFMGAANEKLF
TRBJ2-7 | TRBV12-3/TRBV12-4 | ASSSGTGISYEQY
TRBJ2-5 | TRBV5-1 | ASSWQETQY
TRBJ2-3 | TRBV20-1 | SAPQGGHTQY
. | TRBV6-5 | ASTRVGETQF
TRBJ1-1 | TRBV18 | AGSRNGPPSNTEAF
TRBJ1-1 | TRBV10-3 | AIIDREGMTEAF